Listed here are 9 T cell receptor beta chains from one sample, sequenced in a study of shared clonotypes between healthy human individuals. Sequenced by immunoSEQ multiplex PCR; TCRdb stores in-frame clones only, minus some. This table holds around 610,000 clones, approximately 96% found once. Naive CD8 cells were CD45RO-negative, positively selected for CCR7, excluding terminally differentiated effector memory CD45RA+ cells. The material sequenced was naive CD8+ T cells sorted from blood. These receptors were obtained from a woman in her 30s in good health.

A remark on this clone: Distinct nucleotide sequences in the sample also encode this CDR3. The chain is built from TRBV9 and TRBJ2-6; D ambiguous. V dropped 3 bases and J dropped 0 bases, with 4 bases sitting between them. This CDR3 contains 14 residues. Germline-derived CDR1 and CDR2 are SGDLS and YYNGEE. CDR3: CASSANSGANVLTF. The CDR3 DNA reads TGTGCCAGCAGCGCGAACTCTGGGGCCAACGTCCTGACTTTC.

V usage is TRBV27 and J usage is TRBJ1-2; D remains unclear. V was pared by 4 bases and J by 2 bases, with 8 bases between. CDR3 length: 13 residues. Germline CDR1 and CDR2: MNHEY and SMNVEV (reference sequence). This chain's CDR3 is CASSYGQNYGYTF. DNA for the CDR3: TGTGCCAGCAGTTATGGGCAGAACTATGGCTACACCTTC.

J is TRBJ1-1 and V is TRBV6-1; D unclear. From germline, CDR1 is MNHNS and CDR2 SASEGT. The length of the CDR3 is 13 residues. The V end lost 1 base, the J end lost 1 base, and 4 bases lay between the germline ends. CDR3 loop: CASSEGGNTEAFF. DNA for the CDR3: TGTGCCAGCAGTGAAGGGGGGAACACTGAAGCTTTCTTT.

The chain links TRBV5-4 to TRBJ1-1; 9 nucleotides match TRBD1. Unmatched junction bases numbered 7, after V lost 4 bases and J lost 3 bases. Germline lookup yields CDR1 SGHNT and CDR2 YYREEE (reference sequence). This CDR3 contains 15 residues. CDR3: CASSDRGAVYTEAFF. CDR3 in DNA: TGTGCCAGCAGCGACAGGGGGGCGGTATACACTGAAGCTTTCTTT.

The CDR3 region is CASSLVGLANTGELFF. In nucleotides, the CDR3 is TGTGCCAGCAGCTTAGTGGGACTAGCGAACACCGGGGAGCTGTTTTTT. The rearrangement joins TRBV7-9 to TRBJ2-2, with 8 bases matching TRBD2. This CDR3 is 16 amino acids long. With 1 base clipped from V and 0 bases from J, the junction kept 1 base outside the gene matches. Germline V gives CDR1 SEHNR, CDR2 FQNEAQ (reference sequence).

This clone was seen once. CDR3 nucleotides: TGTGCCAGCAGCACGGGGGACAGGGGGCGGAATGAGCAGTTCTTC. The encoded protein is CASSTGDRGRNEQFF. This sequence joins TRBV28 and TRBJ2-1; 12 positions match TRBD1. This CDR3 contains 15 residues. The V and J ends lost 6 bases and 7 bases, in that order; junction bases with no gene match: 7. The germline CDR1 and CDR2 sequences are MDHEN and SYDVKM.

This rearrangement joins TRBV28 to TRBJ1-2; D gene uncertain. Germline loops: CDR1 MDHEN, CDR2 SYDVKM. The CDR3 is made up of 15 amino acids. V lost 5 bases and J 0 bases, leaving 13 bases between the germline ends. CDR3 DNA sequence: TGTGCCAGCAGTCTGACCCGGATAGCTAACTATGGCTACACCTTC. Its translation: CASSLTRIANYGYTF.

The CDR3 DNA is TGTGCCAGCAGCCAAGTCCCGTTTGCGGGACTAGCGGGAGAAGAGACCCAGTACTTC. This sequence encodes CASSQVPFAGLAGEETQYF. The V call is TRBV14, the J call TRBJ2-5; 14 nucleotides line up with TRBD2. Trimming cost V 1 base and J 3 bases; bases outside gene matches: 10. This CDR3 has 19 amino acids. In germline, CDR1 is SGHDN, CDR2 FVKESK.

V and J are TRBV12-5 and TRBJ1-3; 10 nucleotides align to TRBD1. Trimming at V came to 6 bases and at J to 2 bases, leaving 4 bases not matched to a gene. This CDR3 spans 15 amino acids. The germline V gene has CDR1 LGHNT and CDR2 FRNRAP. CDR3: CASGAGTGAGNTIYF. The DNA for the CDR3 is TGTGCTAGTGGGGCCGGGACAGGGGCTGGAAACACCATATATTTT.